The clone carrying this T cell receptor (beta chain) was picked up many times. Arm-PCR of CDR3 regions and iRepertoire HTBI primers were the basis on which TCR beta libraries were built. TCRdb reanalysed the multiplex PCR reads using MiXCR and keeps one entry per CDR3 protein. The sample holds hundreds of thousands of distinct CDR3 sequences, about 16% seen once. CDR1 and CDR2 (germline): SEHNR, FQNEAQ (reference sequence). CDR3 size: 14 residues. J gave up 6 bases and V 6 bases, and 10 bases lay outside the gene matches. The sample's time point: newly diagnosed GD, antithyroid drugs for less than 3 months. Extracted RNA from PBMCs served as the source of the TCR library. The data were obtained in a study of regulatory T cells in long-lasting Graves disease. This sample was shared with a second study, whose subject was T cells in Graves' hyperthyroidism and ophthalmopathy. Per that study: By a 13 V-J model, ophthalmopathy was set apart from stable hyperthyroidism.

This clonotype was obtained from a woman aged 35 to 60 with Graves disease. This rearrangement joins TRBV7-9 to TRBJ1-1; 7 positions match TRBD1. The source material was peripheral blood mononuclear cells (PBMCs), sampled at new diagnosis, from a patient treated with antithyroid drugs. CDR3 DNA: TGTGCCAGCAGGCCCGACAGGGCGGTCGCTGAAGCTTTCTTT. This encodes CASRPDRAVAEAFF. The full variable domain, its missing parts supplied by reference TRBV7-9 and TRBJ1-1, is DTGVSQNPRHKITKRGQNVTFRCDPISEHNRLYWYRQTLGQGPEFLTYFQNEAQLEKSRLLSDRFSAERPKGSFSTLEIQRTEQGDSAMYLCASRPDRAVAEAFFGQGTRLTVV.